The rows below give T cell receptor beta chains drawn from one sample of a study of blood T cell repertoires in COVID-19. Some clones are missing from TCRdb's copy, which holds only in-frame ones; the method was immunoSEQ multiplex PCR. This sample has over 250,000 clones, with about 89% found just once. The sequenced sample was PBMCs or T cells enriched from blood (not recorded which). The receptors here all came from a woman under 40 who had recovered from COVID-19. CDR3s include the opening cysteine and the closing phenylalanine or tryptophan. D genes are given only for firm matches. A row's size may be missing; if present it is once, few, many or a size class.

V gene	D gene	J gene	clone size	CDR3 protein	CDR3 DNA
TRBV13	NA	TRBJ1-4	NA	CASSLNRAGEKLFF	TGTGCCAGCAGCCTTAACAGGGCAGGTGAAAAACTGTTTTTT
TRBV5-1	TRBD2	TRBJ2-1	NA	CASSLEAGEGGNEQFF	TGCGCCAGCAGCTTGGAAGCGGGGGAAGGCGGCAATGAGCAGTTCTTC
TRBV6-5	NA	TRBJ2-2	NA	CASIQGTRTGELFF	TGTGCCAGCATACAGGGTACCCGCACCGGGGAGCTGTTTTTT
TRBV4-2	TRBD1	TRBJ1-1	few	CASSQVVGTGLNTEAFF	TGTGCCAGCAGCCAGGTCGTCGGGACAGGGTTGAACACTGAAGCTTTCTTT
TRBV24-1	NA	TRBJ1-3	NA	CATSDRTGYTIYF	TGTGCCACCAGTGATCGAACAGGGTACACCATATATTTT
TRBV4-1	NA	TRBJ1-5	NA	CASSQWGLNQPQHF	TGCGCCAGCAGCCAATGGGGGCTTAATCAGCCCCAGCATTTT
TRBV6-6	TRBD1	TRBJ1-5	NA	CASSRTGLSNQPQHF	TGTGCCAGCAGTCGGACAGGGCTTAGCAATCAGCCCCAGCATTTT
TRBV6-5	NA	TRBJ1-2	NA	CASRAIRSDYGYTF	TGTGCCAGCAGGGCCATCAGGTCGGACTATGGCTACACCTTC
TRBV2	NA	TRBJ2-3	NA	CASEADTQYF	TGTGCCAGCGAAGCTGATACGCAGTATTTT
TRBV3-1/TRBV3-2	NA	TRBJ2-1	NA	CASRKGQNNEQFF	TGTGCCAGCCGCAAGGGACAAAACAATGAGCAGTTCTTC
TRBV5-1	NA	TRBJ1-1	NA	CASSSGFRGNTEAFF	TGCGCCAGCAGCTCTGGGTTCAGGGGGAACACTGAAGCTTTCTTT
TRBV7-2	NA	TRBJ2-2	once	CASTGGGELFF	TGTGCCAGCACCGGAGGCGGGGAGCTGTTTTTT
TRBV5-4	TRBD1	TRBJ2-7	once	CASSTPGQGDYEQYF	TGTGCCAGCAGCACACCGGGACAGGGTGACTACGAGCAGTACTTC
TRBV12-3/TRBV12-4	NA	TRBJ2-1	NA	CASSPDNEQFF	TGTGCCAGCAGCCCCGACAATGAGCAGTTCTTC
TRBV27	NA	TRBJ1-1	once	CASSFVGMNTEAFF	TGTGCCAGCAGTTTTGTCGGGATGAACACTGAAGCTTTCTTT
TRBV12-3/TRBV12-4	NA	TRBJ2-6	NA	CALGSGANVLTF	TGTGCCCTCGGTTCTGGGGCCAACGTCCTGACTTTC
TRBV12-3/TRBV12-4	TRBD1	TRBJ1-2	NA	CAIRGGVDYGYTF	TGTGCCATACGAGGGGGCGTCGACTATGGCTACACCTTC
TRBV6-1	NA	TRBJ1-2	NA	CASSERQEYGYTF	TGTGCCAGCAGTGAACGACAGGAATATGGCTACACCTTC
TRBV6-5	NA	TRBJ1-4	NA	CASNRAFNEKLFF	TGTGCCAGCAACAGGGCTTTTAATGAAAAACTGTTTTTT
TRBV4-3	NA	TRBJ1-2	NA	CASSQAPSQVYGYTF	TGCGCCAGCAGCCAAGCCCCTTCTCAGGTCTATGGCTACACCTTC
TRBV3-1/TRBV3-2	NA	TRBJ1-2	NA	CASSQEGTPIYGYTF	TGTGCCAGCAGCCAAGAGGGGACTCCGATTTATGGCTACACCTTC
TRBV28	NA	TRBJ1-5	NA	CASSQNNQPQHF	TGTGCCAGCAGTCAAAACAATCAGCCCCAGCATTTT
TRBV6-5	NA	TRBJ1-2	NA	CASRNGGERYGYTF	TGTGCCAGCAGAAACGGGGGGGAGCGGTATGGCTACACCTTC
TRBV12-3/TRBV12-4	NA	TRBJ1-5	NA	CASSVRGQPQHF	TGTGCCAGCAGCGTTAGGGGTCAGCCCCAGCATTTT
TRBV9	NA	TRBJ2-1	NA	CASSGKGGGGFNEQFF	TGTGCCAGCAGCGGGAAAGGAGGTGGAGGGTTCAATGAGCAGTTCTTC
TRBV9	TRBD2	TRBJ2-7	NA	CASSGGSGGSYEQYF	TGTGCCAGCAGCGGAGGGAGCGGGGGCTCCTACGAGCAGTACTTC
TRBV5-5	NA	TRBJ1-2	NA	CASSPPFRGPDYGYTF	TGTGCCAGCAGTCCACCGTTCAGGGGACCCGACTATGGCTACACCTTC
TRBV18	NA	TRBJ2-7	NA	CASSPLGGVGEQYF	TGTGCCAGCTCACCGCTTGGGGGCGTCGGCGAGCAGTACTTC
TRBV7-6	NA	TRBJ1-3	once	CASSLGGFGNTIYF	TGTGCCAGCAGCTTAGGCGGCTTCGGAAACACCATATATTTT
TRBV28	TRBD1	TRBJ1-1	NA	CASSPPGQGAFF	TGTGCCAGCAGCCCTCCGGGACAGGGAGCTTTCTTT
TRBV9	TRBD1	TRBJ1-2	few	CASSVAPDRFYGYTF	TGTGCCAGCAGCGTAGCTCCGGACAGGTTCTATGGCTACACCTTC
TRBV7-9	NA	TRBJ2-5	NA	CASSSPAGQRETQYF	TGTGCCAGCAGCTCCCCTGCGGGGCAGCGAGAGACCCAGTACTTC
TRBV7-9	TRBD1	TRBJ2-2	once	CASSAPGTGETGELFF	TGTGCCAGCAGCGCCCCCGGGACAGGGGAGACCGGGGAGCTGTTTTTT
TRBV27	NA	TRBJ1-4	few	CASSFVGSNEKLFF	TGTGCCAGCAGTTTCGTGGGCAGTAATGAAAAACTGTTTTTT
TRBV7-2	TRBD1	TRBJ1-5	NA	CASSLRTGHNQPQHF	TGTGCCAGCAGCTTACGGACAGGACACAATCAGCCCCAGCATTTT
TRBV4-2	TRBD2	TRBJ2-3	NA	CASSQVSAGASTDTQYF	TGTGCCAGCAGCCAAGTTTCAGCGGGGGCAAGCACAGATACGCAGTATTTT
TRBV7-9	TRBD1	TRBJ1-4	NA	CASSWGTGGLSKLFF	TGTGCCAGCAGCTGGGGGACAGGGGGATTATCTAAACTGTTTTTT
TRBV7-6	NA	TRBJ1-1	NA	CASSLAGDTEAFF	TGTGCCAGCAGCTTAGCAGGGGACACTGAAGCTTTCTTT
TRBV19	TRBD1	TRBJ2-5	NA	CASSRQGPRETQYF	TGTGCCAGTAGCAGACAGGGACCCCGAGAGACCCAGTACTTC
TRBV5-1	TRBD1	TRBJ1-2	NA	CASSQRTGDGYTF	TGCGCCAGCAGCCAAAGGACAGGGGATGGCTACACCTTC
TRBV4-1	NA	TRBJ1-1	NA	CASSEVVGNTEAFF	TGCGCCAGCAGCGAGGTAGTAGGGAACACTGAAGCTTTCTTT
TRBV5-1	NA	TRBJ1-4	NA	CASSLENWENEKLFF	TGCGCCAGCAGCTTGGAGAATTGGGAGAATGAAAAACTGTTTTTT
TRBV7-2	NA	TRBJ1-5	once	CASSSDYYSNQPQHF	TGTGCCAGCAGCTCGGACTATTATAGCAATCAGCCCCAGCATTTT
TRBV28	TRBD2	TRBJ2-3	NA	CASSGAGELSTDTQYF	TGTGCCAGCAGTGGGGCGGGGGAGCTTAGCACAGATACGCAGTATTTT
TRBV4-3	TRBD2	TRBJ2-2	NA	CASSRLLAGGANTGELFF	TGCGCCAGCAGCCGATTACTAGCGGGGGGGGCGAACACCGGGGAGCTGTTTTTT
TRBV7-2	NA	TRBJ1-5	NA	CASSPRGGDQPQHF	TGTGCCAGCAGCCCACGGGGGGGAGATCAGCCCCAGCATTTT
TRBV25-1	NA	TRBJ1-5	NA	CASSGGGGGNQPQHF	TGTGCCAGCAGTGGGGGCGGCGGGGGAAATCAGCCCCAGCATTTT
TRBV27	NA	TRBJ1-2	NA	CASSLGVGRGYNGYTF	TGTGCCAGCAGTTTAGGTGTAGGACGGGGTTATAATGGCTACACCTTC
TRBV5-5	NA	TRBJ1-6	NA	CASSLMEGNSPLHF	TGTGCCAGCAGCTTGATGGAGGGGAATTCACCCCTCCACTTT
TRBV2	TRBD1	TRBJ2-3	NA	CASSADPGQGYEDTQYF	TGTGCCAGCAGTGCAGATCCGGGACAGGGTTATGAAGATACGCAGTATTTT
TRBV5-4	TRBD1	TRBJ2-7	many	CASSLTGAYEQYF	TGTGCCAGCAGCTTGACAGGGGCCTACGAGCAGTACTTC
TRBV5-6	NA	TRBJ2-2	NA	CASSSSGRGGTGELFF	TGTGCCAGCAGCTCGTCAGGCAGGGGCGGCACCGGGGAGCTGTTTTTT
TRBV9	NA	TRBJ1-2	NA	CASSPSQARRGGYTF	TGTGCCAGCAGCCCCAGCCAGGCACGTCGTGGGGGCTACACCTTC
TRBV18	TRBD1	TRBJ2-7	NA	CASSPGTGEYEQYF	TGTGCCAGCTCACCCGGGACAGGGGAGTACGAGCAGTACTTC
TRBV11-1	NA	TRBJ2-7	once	CASSAWDTSYEQYF	TGTGCCAGCAGCGCATGGGACACGTCCTACGAGCAGTACTTC
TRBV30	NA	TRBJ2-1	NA	CGGGPYNEQFF	TGTGGGGGCGGCCCCTACAATGAGCAGTTCTTC
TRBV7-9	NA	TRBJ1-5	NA	CASSKYESGQRGNQPQHF	TGTGCCAGCAGCAAGTATGAGTCAGGGCAGAGAGGCAATCAGCCCCAGCATTTT
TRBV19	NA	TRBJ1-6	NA	CASTSSRGGGRSPLHF	TGTGCCAGTACTTCCTCCCGCGGTGGGGGCCGTTCACCCCTCCACTTT
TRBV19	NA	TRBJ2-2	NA	CASSYLGAETGELFF	TGTGCCAGTAGTTACCTGGGGGCAGAAACCGGGGAGCTGTTTTTT